Reported below is one TCR beta chain. Method: immunoSEQ multiplex PCR; TCRdb's copy keeps in-frame clones and lacks some. The sample carries some 100,000 clones, roughly 92% recorded once. These data originate in a study of PD-1 blockade in classical Hodgkin lymphoma. The CDR3 contains 17 residues. V lost 0 bases to trimming and J lost 3 bases, with 13 bases between them. Germline V gene sequence: CDR1 SGDLS, CDR2 YYNGEE. Following autologous stem cell transplantation, relapse occurred in every patient, and exposure to brentuximab vedotin varied. The source material was peripheral blood mononuclear cells (PBMCs), sampled at baseline. The chain employs TRBV9 and TRBJ1-6; possible D gene TRBD1, 5 bases. The source of this sequence is a human donor with classical Hodgkin lymphoma. The CDR3 sequence: CASSVDLAGGYNSPLHF. CDR3 bases: TGTGCCAGCAGCGTAGATTTGGCGGGGGGCTATAATTCACCCCTCCACTTT.